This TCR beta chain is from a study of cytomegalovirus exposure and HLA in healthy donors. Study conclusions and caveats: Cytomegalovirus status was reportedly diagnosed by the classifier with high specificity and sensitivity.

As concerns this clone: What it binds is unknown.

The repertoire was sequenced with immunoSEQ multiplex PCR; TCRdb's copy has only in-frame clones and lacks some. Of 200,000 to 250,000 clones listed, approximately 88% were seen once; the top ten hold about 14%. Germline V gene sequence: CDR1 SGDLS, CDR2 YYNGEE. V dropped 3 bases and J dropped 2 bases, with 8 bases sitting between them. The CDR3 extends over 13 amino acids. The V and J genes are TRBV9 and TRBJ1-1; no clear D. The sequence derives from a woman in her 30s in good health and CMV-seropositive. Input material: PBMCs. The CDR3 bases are TGTGCCAGCAGCGGGACGGTAAACACTGAAGCTTTCTTT. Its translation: CASSGTVNTEAFF.